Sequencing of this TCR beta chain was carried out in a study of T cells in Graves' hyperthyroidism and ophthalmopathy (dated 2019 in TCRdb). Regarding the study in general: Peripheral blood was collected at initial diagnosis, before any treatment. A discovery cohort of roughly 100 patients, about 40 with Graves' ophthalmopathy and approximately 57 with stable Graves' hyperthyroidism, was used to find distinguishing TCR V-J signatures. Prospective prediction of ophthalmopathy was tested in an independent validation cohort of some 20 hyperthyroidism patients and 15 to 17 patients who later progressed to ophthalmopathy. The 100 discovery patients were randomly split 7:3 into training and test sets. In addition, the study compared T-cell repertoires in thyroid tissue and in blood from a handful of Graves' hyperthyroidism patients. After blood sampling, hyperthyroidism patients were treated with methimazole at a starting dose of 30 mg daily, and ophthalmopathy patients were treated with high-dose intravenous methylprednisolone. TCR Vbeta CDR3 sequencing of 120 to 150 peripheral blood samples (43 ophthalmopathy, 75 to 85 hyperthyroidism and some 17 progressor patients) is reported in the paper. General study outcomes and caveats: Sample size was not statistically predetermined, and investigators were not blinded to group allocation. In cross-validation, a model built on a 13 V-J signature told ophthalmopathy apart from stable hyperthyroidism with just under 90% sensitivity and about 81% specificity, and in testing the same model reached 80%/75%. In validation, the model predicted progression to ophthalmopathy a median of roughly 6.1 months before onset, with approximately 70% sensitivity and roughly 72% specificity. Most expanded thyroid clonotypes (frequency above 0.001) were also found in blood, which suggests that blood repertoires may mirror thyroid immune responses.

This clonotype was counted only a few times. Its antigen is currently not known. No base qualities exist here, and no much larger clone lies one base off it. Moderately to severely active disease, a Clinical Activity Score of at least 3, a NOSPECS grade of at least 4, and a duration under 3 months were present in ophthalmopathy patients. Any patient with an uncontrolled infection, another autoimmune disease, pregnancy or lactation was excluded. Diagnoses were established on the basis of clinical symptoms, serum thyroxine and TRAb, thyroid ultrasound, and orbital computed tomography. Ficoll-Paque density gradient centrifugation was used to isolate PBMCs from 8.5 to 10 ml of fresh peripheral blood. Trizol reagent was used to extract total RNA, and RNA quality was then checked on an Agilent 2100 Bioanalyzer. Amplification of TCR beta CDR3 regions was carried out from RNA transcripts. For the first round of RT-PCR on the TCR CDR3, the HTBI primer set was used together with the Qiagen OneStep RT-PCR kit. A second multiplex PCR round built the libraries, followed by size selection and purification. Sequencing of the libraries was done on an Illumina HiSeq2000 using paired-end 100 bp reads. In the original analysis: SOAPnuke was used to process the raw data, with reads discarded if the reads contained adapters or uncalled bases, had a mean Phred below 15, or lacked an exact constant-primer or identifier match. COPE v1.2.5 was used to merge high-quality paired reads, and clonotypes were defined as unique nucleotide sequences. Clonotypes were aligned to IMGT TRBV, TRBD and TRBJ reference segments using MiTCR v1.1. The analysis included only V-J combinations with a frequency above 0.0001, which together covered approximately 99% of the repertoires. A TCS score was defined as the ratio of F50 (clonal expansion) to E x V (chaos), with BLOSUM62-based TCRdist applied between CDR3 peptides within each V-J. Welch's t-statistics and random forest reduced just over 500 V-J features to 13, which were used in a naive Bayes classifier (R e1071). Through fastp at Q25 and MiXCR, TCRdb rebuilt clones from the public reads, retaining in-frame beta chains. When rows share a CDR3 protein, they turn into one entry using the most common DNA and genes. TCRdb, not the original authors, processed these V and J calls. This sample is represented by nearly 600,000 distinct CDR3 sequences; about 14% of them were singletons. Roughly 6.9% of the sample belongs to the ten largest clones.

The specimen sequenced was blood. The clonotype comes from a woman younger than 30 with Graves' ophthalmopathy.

The DNA sequence is given as TGTGCCAGCAGCTTAGGGGACAGGTATCAGCCCCAGCATTTT. It translates as CASSLGDRYQPQHF. Recombination linked TRBV7-9 to TRBJ1-5; 8 middle bases align to TRBD1. From the cysteine up to the phenylalanine, the CDR3 has a length of 14 residues. The sequence is cut down to CDR3 DNA, 42 bases in frame from base 1. Taken from the germline V gene (reference sequence), the CDR1 and CDR2 loops are SEHNR and FQNEAQ. Unmatched junction bases come to 1, with V trimmed by 1 base and J by 5 bases.